Listed below are T cell receptor beta chains from one sample, sequenced in a study of blood T cell repertoires in COVID-19. TCRdb's copy holds only in-frame clones and misses some; the assay was immunoSEQ multiplex PCR. In the table there are about 140,000 clones, 81% of which are singletons. Sequencing was carried out using peripheral blood. The source of these receptors is a human donor in a cohort sampled during active COVID-19. Both conserved end residues are part of each CDR3. A D gene is named only where the DNA matches it firmly. For some rows the clone size is stated as once, few or many, or as a class when expanded; others skip it.

abundance: NA
v_gene: TRBV7-9
j_gene: TRBJ1-2
d_gene: NA
CDR3nt: TGTGCCAGCAGCTTAGCAGAAACAGTTTACTATGGCTACACCTTC
CDR3aa: CASSLAETVYYGYTF

abundance: NA
v_gene: TRBV7-9
j_gene: TRBJ2-1
d_gene: TRBD1
CDR3nt: TGTGCCAGCAGCGCAGGACAGGGGGCATCTCTAAATGAGCAGTTCTTC
CDR3aa: CASSAGQGASLNEQFF

abundance: NA
v_gene: TRBV3-1/TRBV3-2
j_gene: TRBJ2-3
d_gene: NA
CDR3nt: TGTGCCAGCAGCCCAGGGCACAACACAGATACGCAGTATTTT
CDR3aa: CASSPGHNTDTQYF

abundance: once
v_gene: TRBV21-1
j_gene: TRBJ2-3
d_gene: NA
CDR3nt: TGTGCCAGCAGCAAAACTAGCGGGAGGGAATCTAGCACAGATACGCAGTATTTT
CDR3aa: CASSKTSGRESSTDTQYF

abundance: NA
v_gene: TRBV9
j_gene: TRBJ2-1
d_gene: TRBD2
CDR3nt: TGTGCCAGCAAGGGGCGGGAGGCGGACAATGAGCAGTTCTTC
CDR3aa: CASKGREADNEQFF

abundance: NA
v_gene: TRBV29-1
j_gene: TRBJ1-4
d_gene: TRBD1
CDR3nt: TGCAGCGTTCCAGGGGGCGATGAAAAACTGTTTTTT
CDR3aa: CSVPGGDEKLFF

abundance: NA
v_gene: TRBV4-2
j_gene: TRBJ2-5
d_gene: TRBD1
CDR3nt: TGTGCCAGCAGCCAAGATATAGGGACAGGGGTCGAAGAGACCCAGTACTTC
CDR3aa: CASSQDIGTGVEETQYF

abundance: NA
v_gene: TRBV19
j_gene: TRBJ1-2
d_gene: NA
CDR3nt: TGTGCCAGTAGGTGGGGCATGGACTATGGCTACACCTTC
CDR3aa: CASRWGMDYGYTF

abundance: NA
v_gene: TRBV11-2
j_gene: TRBJ1-4
d_gene: TRBD1
CDR3nt: TGTGCCAGCAGCTTTGCCCCAGGGGGCTCAGGTGAAAAACTGTTTTTT
CDR3aa: CASSFAPGGSGEKLFF

abundance: NA
v_gene: TRBV5-6
j_gene: TRBJ2-7
d_gene: NA
CDR3nt: TGTGCCAGCAGGATCAGGGGAATCTACGAGCAGTACTTC
CDR3aa: CASRIRGIYEQYF

abundance: NA
v_gene: TRBV28
j_gene: TRBJ1-5
d_gene: TRBD1
CDR3nt: TGTGCCAGCAGTTTACGGGGACAGAGCAATCAGCCCCAGCATTTT
CDR3aa: CASSLRGQSNQPQHF

abundance: once
v_gene: TRBV7-2
j_gene: TRBJ2-7
d_gene: TRBD2
CDR3nt: TGTGCCAGCAGCTCCAGACTAGCGGGGGCCTACGAGCAGTACTTC
CDR3aa: CASSSRLAGAYEQYF

abundance: NA
v_gene: TRBV7-2
j_gene: TRBJ2-5
d_gene: NA
CDR3nt: TGTGCCAGCAGCTCTACTAGAATCCAAGAGACCCAGTACTTC
CDR3aa: CASSSTRIQETQYF

abundance: NA
v_gene: TRBV27
j_gene: TRBJ2-5
d_gene: NA
CDR3nt: TGTGCCAGCAGTTTAATAGGGGTTGCAGAGACCCAGTACTTC
CDR3aa: CASSLIGVAETQYF

abundance: NA
v_gene: TRBV27
j_gene: TRBJ1-2
d_gene: TRBD1
CDR3nt: TGTGCCAGCAGTTTAAGACAGACAGGGCCCTATGGCTACACCTTC
CDR3aa: CASSLRQTGPYGYTF

abundance: few
v_gene: TRBV5-4
j_gene: TRBJ1-4
d_gene: TRBD1
CDR3nt: TGTGCCAGCAGCTTACAGGGACAGGGTAGTGAAAAACTGTTTTTT
CDR3aa: CASSLQGQGSEKLFF

abundance: NA
v_gene: TRBV27
j_gene: TRBJ2-1
d_gene: TRBD2
CDR3nt: TGTGCCAGCAGTTTAACGAAAAGCAAAAGACTAGCGAGAAGCTCCTACAATGAGCAGTTCTTC
CDR3aa: CASSLTKSKRLARSSYNEQFF

abundance: NA
v_gene: TRBV27
j_gene: TRBJ2-5
d_gene: NA
CDR3nt: TGTGCCAGCAGTTTACCCCGGGAGAACATTCCCCTAGAGACCCAGTACTTC
CDR3aa: CASSLPRENIPLETQYF

abundance: NA
v_gene: TRBV6-2/TRBV6-3
j_gene: TRBJ2-7
d_gene: NA
CDR3nt: TGTGCCAGCAGTTCTCCAGCGGGTCGCTCCTACGAGCAGTACTTC
CDR3aa: CASSSPAGRSYEQYF

abundance: NA
v_gene: TRBV7-6
j_gene: TRBJ2-2
d_gene: NA
CDR3nt: TGTGCCAGCAGCTTAGTTCCAAGCCTCGACACCGGGGAGCTGTTTTTT
CDR3aa: CASSLVPSLDTGELFF

abundance: NA
v_gene: TRBV28
j_gene: TRBJ2-7
d_gene: NA
CDR3nt: TGTGCCAGCGGGCGACATTACGAGCAGTACTTC
CDR3aa: CASGRHYEQYF

abundance: NA
v_gene: TRBV14
j_gene: TRBJ1-6
d_gene: TRBD1
CDR3nt: TGTGCCAGCAGAACGGGACAGACTAATAATTCACCCCTCCACTTT
CDR3aa: CASRTGQTNNSPLHF

abundance: NA
v_gene: TRBV7-9
j_gene: TRBJ2-7
d_gene: NA
CDR3nt: TGTGCCAGCAGCTTCACGGGGGCCTACGAGCAGTACTTC
CDR3aa: CASSFTGAYEQYF

abundance: once
v_gene: TRBV29-1
j_gene: TRBJ1-5
d_gene: TRBD1
CDR3nt: TGCAGCGTTAGACAGGGCCTTAATCAGCCCCAGCATTTT
CDR3aa: CSVRQGLNQPQHF

abundance: NA
v_gene: TRBV19
j_gene: TRBJ1-3
d_gene: NA
CDR3nt: TGTGCCAGTAGTATCCAAGCTAGCGGAAACACCATATATTTT
CDR3aa: CASSIQASGNTIYF

abundance: few
v_gene: TRBV6-5
j_gene: TRBJ2-4
d_gene: NA
CDR3nt: TGTGCCAGCAGTTACCAGGACAGAGACAGAAACATTCAGTACTTC
CDR3aa: CASSYQDRDRNIQYF

abundance: few
v_gene: TRBV7-3
j_gene: TRBJ2-7
d_gene: NA
CDR3nt: TGTGCCAGCAGCTTAAACAGGGACTACGAGCAGTACTTC
CDR3aa: CASSLNRDYEQYF

abundance: NA
v_gene: TRBV27
j_gene: TRBJ2-3
d_gene: TRBD2
CDR3nt: TGTGCCAGCAGTCGGGAGGGGACTAGCGGGAGTTATGTGCTATCCACAGATACGCAGTATTTT
CDR3aa: CASSREGTSGSYVLSTDTQYF

abundance: NA
v_gene: TRBV5-1
j_gene: TRBJ2-5
d_gene: TRBD2
CDR3nt: TGCGCCAGCAGCGTACAGACTAGCGGAGATGGGGAGACCCAGTACTTC
CDR3aa: CASSVQTSGDGETQYF

abundance: few
v_gene: TRBV5-5
j_gene: TRBJ1-2
d_gene: TRBD1
CDR3nt: TGTGCCAGCAGCCCAGGGGGCGGGCTGGGCTACACCTTC
CDR3aa: CASSPGGGLGYTF

abundance: few
v_gene: TRBV4-3
j_gene: TRBJ2-7
d_gene: NA
CDR3nt: TGCGCCAGCAGCCAAGATCTAGCGACAGGGTTCGAGCAGTACTTC
CDR3aa: CASSQDLATGFEQYF

abundance: NA
v_gene: TRBV28
j_gene: TRBJ1-5
d_gene: NA
CDR3nt: TGTGCCAGCCAGAACTACGGCAGGGTTGGCAATCAGCCCCAGCATTTT
CDR3aa: CASQNYGRVGNQPQHF

abundance: NA
v_gene: TRBV21-1
j_gene: TRBJ2-7
d_gene: NA
CDR3nt: TGTGCCAGCAGAAGCGCTAGCGGGGTCTACGAGCAGTACTTC
CDR3aa: CASRSASGVYEQYF

abundance: few
v_gene: TRBV6-5
j_gene: TRBJ2-2
d_gene: NA
CDR3nt: TGTGCCAGCCTACGCGGGACCGGAACTACCGGGGAGCTGTTTTTT
CDR3aa: CASLRGTGTTGELFF

abundance: once
v_gene: TRBV9
j_gene: TRBJ2-1
d_gene: TRBD2
CDR3nt: TGTGCCAGCAGCGTAGAAGCGGGAGAGGGCAATGAGCAGTTCTTC
CDR3aa: CASSVEAGEGNEQFF

abundance: few
v_gene: TRBV9
j_gene: TRBJ2-1
d_gene: TRBD1
CDR3nt: TGTGCCAGCAGCGCACAGGGGGCCGTCTACAATGAGCAGTTCTTC
CDR3aa: CASSAQGAVYNEQFF

abundance: NA
v_gene: TRBV18
j_gene: TRBJ2-1
d_gene: TRBD1
CDR3nt: TGTGCCAGCTCACCCCTTGAGGGACAGGCGAGCTCCTACAATGAGCAGTTCTTC
CDR3aa: CASSPLEGQASSYNEQFF